These 24 T cell receptor beta chains came from one sample sequenced in a study of neurological immune-mediated disorders. TCRdb fed the 5' RACE reads into MiXCR, producing one record per CDR3 protein. Of tens of thousands of distinct CDR3 sequences detected, 12% to 15% appear once; the ten largest clones hold 25% to 30%. Sequenced input: PBMCs. The receptors were sampled from a woman in her fifties or sixties with HTLV-1-associated myelopathy (HAM/TSP).

This clonotype was observed at least ten times. This chain links TRBV5-1 with TRBJ1-1; D is ambiguous. Germline values: CDR1 SGHRS, CDR2 YFSETQ. Trimming stripped 0 bases from V and 1 base from J, with 10 bases between. This CDR3 has 15 amino acids. This CDR3 is CASSLAGRPNTEAFF. DNA for the CDR3: TGCGCCAGCAGCTTGGCGGGCAGACCGAACACTGAAGCTTTCTTT.

At least ten counts were recorded for this clonotype. The rearrangement links TRBV20-1 to TRBJ2-1; a weak D match, TRBD1 (6 bases). CDR3 size: 15 residues. Germline V gives CDR1 DFQATT, CDR2 SNEGSKA (reference sequence). V lost 0 bases and J lost 7, with 16 bases in between. The CDR3 DNA is TGCAGTGCTAGAGAACAGGGAGCACGGGTTAATGAGCAGTTCTTC. Its protein is CSAREQGARVNEQFF.

This clonotype was counted many times. The chain recombines TRBV5-1 with TRBJ2-3; D is unclear. Per the germline V gene, CDR1 is SGHRS and CDR2 is YFSETQ. CDR3 length equals 12 residues. V gave up 0 bases and J gave up 5 bases, with 4 bases separating them. CDR3 region: CASSLAGDTQYF. In DNA form, the CDR3 reads TGCGCCAGCAGCTTGGCGGGAGATACGCAGTATTTT.

This clonotype was found many times. The chain joins TRBV3-1 to TRBJ2-3; weak D call: TRBD2 (5 bases). The CDR3 spans 19 residues. In germline, CDR1 is LGHDT, CDR2 YNNKEL (reference sequence). V was pared by 0 bases and J by 0 bases, with 19 bases between. The CDR3: CASSQDGYLADSSTDTQYF. CDR3 bases: TGTGCCAGCAGCCAAGATGGGTACCTAGCAGACTCTAGCACAGATACGCAGTATTTT.

This clonotype showed up many times. The genes are TRBV6-6 and TRBJ2-7; maybe TRBD2 (6 bases). The germline gives CDR1 MNHNY, CDR2 SVGAGI (reference sequence). The CDR3 runs to 14 residues. V lost 6 bases to trimming and J lost 2 bases, with 14 bases between them. The CDR3 reads CASSSREATYEQYF. CDR3 sequence (DNA): TGTGCCAGCAGCAGCAGGGAGGCAACCTACGAGCAGTACTTC.

A note on this clonotype: Because the CDR3's place on the DNA is in doubt, the DNA is left out and the CDR3 is given as listed by TCRdb. The chain carries TRBV5-1 and TRBJ2-6; the table's D gene call, TRBD1, was not cross checked with the DNA. The CDR3 spans 23 residues, counting both ends. Germline V gene sequence: CDR1 SGHRS, CDR2 YFSETQ. CDR3 protein: CASSFYICSARDARPSGANVLTF.

This clonotype appeared many times. The chain uses TRBV7-9 and TRBJ2-5; TRBD1 matches at 11 bases. The CDR3 is 15 amino acids. CDR1 is SEHNR and CDR2 is FQNEAQ in the germline V gene (reference sequence). After removal of 7 bases from V and 2 bases from J, the junction contained 6 bases not matched to a gene. The CDR3 bases are TGTGCCAGCACCAAAGGGACAGGGGGGCAAGAGACCCAGTACTTC. It yields the protein CASTKGTGGQETQYF.

The table lists this clonotype with many counts. This rearrangement joins TRBV28 to TRBJ2-2; D not certain. V was pared by 7 bases and J by 4 bases, with 4 bases between. The germline V gene encodes CDR1 MDHEN and CDR2 SYDVKM. The CDR3 consists of 11 residues. Here the CDR3 reads CASKGTGELFF. The CDR3 DNA reads TGTGCCAGCAAAGGCACCGGGGAGCTGTTTTTT.

This clonotype was counted many times. This chain uses TRBV9 with TRBJ2-1; TRBD2 matches at 13 bases. V gave up 2 bases and J gave up 14 bases; unmatched junction bases: 10. Germline CDR1 reads SGDLS; CDR2 reads YYNGEE. This CDR3 region has 15 residues. As DNA, the CDR3 is TGTGCCAGCAGCGTCTCCGGGACTAGCGGGGATCGGAAGTTCTTC. Protein sequence: CASSVSGTSGDRKFF.

This clonotype showed up many times. The chain uses TRBV12-3 or TRBV12-4 and TRBJ1-1; 7 bases match TRBD1. After removal of 3 bases from V and 3 bases from J, the junction contained 4 bases not matched to a gene. CDR3 length: 14 amino acids. CDR3 region: CASSFPTGYTEAFF. For the CDR3, the DNA is TGTGCCAGCAGTTTCCCGACAGGGTACACTGAAGCTTTCTTT.

This clonotype was found many times. The chain employs TRBV20-1 and TRBJ2-2; 14 bases are shared with TRBD2. V was pared by 1 base and J by 7 bases, with 8 bases of the junction left unmatched. CDR1 and CDR2 (germline): DFQATT, SNEGSKA (reference sequence). The CDR3 has 17 amino acids. CDR3 in DNA: TGCAGTGCTAGAGCCCGTATAGGGACTAGCGGGGGCGGGGAGCTGTTTTTT. This sequence encodes CSARARIGTSGGGELFF.

This clonotype was recorded many times. The chain has TRBV12-3 or TRBV12-4 and TRBJ2-2, with TRBD2 identical over 13 bases. The ends lost 7 bases at V and 8 bases at J; junction bases unmatched: 7. There are 15 residues in the CDR3. CDR3 region: CASMPGLAGMGELFF. Written as DNA, the CDR3 is TGTGCCAGCATGCCGGGACTAGCGGGGATGGGGGAGCTGTTTTTT.

There are many counts of this clonotype. The chain recombines TRBV12-3 or TRBV12-4 with TRBJ1-1; no clear D. The ends were cut back, 3 bases at V and 4 bases at J, with 12 bases in the middle. This CDR3 contains 14 residues. CDR3 bases: TGTGCCAGCAGTTTCGGGCCGTCGCTCACTGAAGCTTTCTTT. Amino acids: CASSFGPSLTEAFF.

The chain links TRBV14 to TRBJ2-1; D is undetermined. V shed 0 bases and J shed 3 bases, with 12 bases lying between them. The CDR3 consists of 16 residues. Germline V gives CDR1 SGHDN, CDR2 FVKESK. The CDR3 here is CASSQEVGQSYNEQFF. For the CDR3, the DNA is TGTGCCAGCAGCCAAGAAGTGGGTCAGAGCTACAATGAGCAGTTCTTC.

The table lists this clonotype with many counts. The chain combines TRBV14 with TRBJ2-5, with TRBD1 matching 8 bases. CDR1 SGHDN and CDR2 FVKESK come from the germline V gene. CDR3 length: 16 residues. Trimming removed 3 bases from V and 4 bases from J; junction bases left unmatched: 10. The CDR3 nucleotides are TGTGCCAGCAGCCAGGGGGTACAGGGGGAACGAGAGACCCAGTACTTC. As protein: CASSQGVQGERETQYF.

In its sample, this clonotype was seen many times. V gene TRBV12-3 or TRBV12-4 combines with J gene TRBJ1-1; D gene unclear. The V end was cut by 7 bases, the J end by 4 bases, with 10 bases between. The CDR3 is made up of 12 amino acids. Here the CDR3 DNA reads TGTGCCAGCACTATAGACACCACTGAAGCTTTCTTT. Translation gives CASTIDTTEAFF.

This clonotype appeared many times. The chain links TRBV5-5 to TRBJ1-5; maybe TRBD1 (6 bases). Germline CDR1 SGHKS, CDR2 YYEKEE (reference sequence). The CDR3 totals 14 residues. The V and J ends lost 4 bases and 5 bases respectively, with 13 bases between them. The chain's CDR3 is CASSPGHLDQPQHF. The DNA of the CDR3 is TGTGCCAGCAGCCCGGGACACCTCGATCAGCCCCAGCATTTT.

This clonotype has ten or more counts. The chain couples TRBV20-1 to TRBJ1-6; no reliable D call. Trimming pared 1 base from V and 7 bases from J, leaving 8 bases between. Looked up from germline, CDR1 is DFQATT and CDR2 is SNEGSKA (reference sequence). The CDR3 sequence is 13 residues long. This CDR3 reads CSARGTLNSPLHF. As DNA, the CDR3 is TGCAGTGCTAGAGGGACCCTGAATTCACCCCTCCACTTT.

This clonotype was seen many times. This chain links TRBV7-9 with TRBJ1-5, with 8 bases aligning to TRBD1. The CDR3 is 15 residues long. The germline gives CDR1 SEHNR, CDR2 FQNEAQ (reference sequence). With V trimmed by 5 bases and J by 5 bases, 8 bases remained unmatched. CDR3 nucleotides: TGTGCCAGCAGCGCGACAGGGGCGGGGGATCAGCCCCAGCATTTT. Protein: CASSATGAGDQPQHF.

There are many counts of this clonotype. The chain joins TRBV6-1 to TRBJ1-1; weak D call: TRBD1 (5 bases). Germline V gives CDR1 MNHNS, CDR2 SASEGT. V was clipped by 7 bases and J by 3 bases, with 18 bases between them. This CDR3 is 15 amino acids long. Here the CDR3 reads CASNKGRGWDTEAFF. The CDR3 region has the DNA TGTGCCAGCAACAAGGGGAGAGGGTGGGACACTGAAGCTTTCTTT.

This clonotype was recorded at least ten times. The V gene is TRBV20-1, the J gene TRBJ1-2; no firm D call. Trimming stripped 1 base from V and 0 bases from J, with 15 bases between. The CDR3 spans 16 residues. The germline CDR1 and CDR2 sequences are DFQATT and SNEGSKA (reference sequence). The DNA for the CDR3 is TGCAGTGCTAGAGGGATTGGGTTTTTAGCTAACTATGGCTACACCTTC. It codes for CSARGIGFLANYGYTF.

This clonotype was detected ten times or more. The chain is built from TRBV5-6 and TRBJ1-6; D might be TRBD1 (6 bases). This CDR3 contains 16 residues. CDR1 is SGHDT and CDR2 is YYEEEE in the germline V gene. V lost 2 bases and J lost 8, with 17 bases in between. Here the CDR3 reads CASSFFTGRMDSPLHF. CDR3 DNA sequence: TGTGCCAGCAGCTTCTTTACAGGGCGTATGGATTCACCCCTCCACTTT. Together with reference TRBV5-6 and TRBJ1-6, the CDR3 gives the full variable domain: DAGVTQSPTHLIKTRGQQVTLRCSPKSGHDTVSWYQQALGQGPQFIFQYYEEEERQRGNFPDRFSGHQFPNYSSELNVNALLLGDSALYLCASSFFTGRMDSPLHFGNGTRLTVT.

The chain recombines TRBV24-1 with TRBJ2-1; 11 bases match TRBD2. Trimming cost V 4 bases and J 2 bases; bases outside gene matches: 12. The CDR3 totals 19 residues. Germline lookup yields CDR1 KGHDR and CDR2 SFDVKD. For the CDR3, the DNA is TGTGCCACCAGTGACAGTGGTCTAGCGGGGGGAATCGCCTACAATGAGCAGTTCTTC. It encodes CATSDSGLAGGIAYNEQFF.

CDR3 loop: CSNSYRDTYEQYF. The CDR3 coding sequence is TGTTCCAACAGTTACCGGGACACCTACGAGCAGTACTTC. This chain uses TRBV6-5 with TRBJ2-7, with TRBD1 as a possible D gene (6 bases). The CDR3 runs 13 residues. Germline lookup yields CDR1 MNHEY and CDR2 SVGAGI.